The rows below give T cell receptor beta chains drawn from one sample of a study of blood T cell repertoires in COVID-19. Here immunoSEQ multiplex PCR was the method, and the copy in TCRdb shows in-frame clones only, minus some. This table has approximately 150,000 clones, over 70% appearing once. The sequencing input was peripheral blood. These receptor sequences come from a woman aged 45-65 years with acute or convalescent COVID-19. The CDR3 runs from the conserved cysteine through the conserved F or W. A D gene is named only where the DNA matches it firmly. Some rows mark clone size as missing; the rest say once, few, many or name a class of expanded clone.

abundance	v_gene	j_gene	d_gene	CDR3nt	CDR3aa
NA	TRBV18	TRBJ1-5	NA	TGTGCCAGCTCACCACCGGGGGGGGGAGATAGCAATCAGCCCCAGCATTTT	CASSPPGGGDSNQPQHF
NA	TRBV5-1	TRBJ1-3	NA	TGCGCCAGCAGCTACGAGAACTCTGGAAACACCATATATTTT	CASSYENSGNTIYF
NA	TRBV5-8	TRBJ2-6	NA	TGTGCCAGCAGCCCCCTCCGGACAGTCTCTGGGGCCAACGTCCTGACTTTC	CASSPLRTVSGANVLTF
NA	TRBV30	TRBJ2-1	TRBD2	TGTGCCTGGAGTGGCAAGGGCGGGGGAAATAATGAGCAGTTCTTC	CAWSGKGGGNNEQFF
NA	TRBV30	TRBJ1-3	TRBD1	TGTGCCTGGAGTACAGGGGCCGGAGGAAACACCATATATTTT	CAWSTGAGGNTIYF
NA	TRBV19	TRBJ1-5	NA	TGTGCCAGTAGTACCCAGGTCGGTCAGGCCCAGCATTTT	CASSTQVGQAQHF
once	TRBV6-5	TRBJ1-2	NA	TGTGCCAGCAGTTTAGGCAGGGCCAATCGCGGCTACACCTTC	CASSLGRANRGYTF
NA	TRBV20-1	TRBJ1-1	NA	TGCAGTGCTAGACCGGACACTGAAGCTTTCTTT	CSARPDTEAFF
NA	TRBV19	TRBJ1-5	NA	TGTGCCAGTAGCAATCAAATTGGGAGTCCCCAGCATTTT	CASSNQIGSPQHF
NA	TRBV7-9	TRBJ2-4	TRBD1	TGTGCCAGCAGCCCCGGGACAGAGATTATCAAAAACATTCAGTACTTC	CASSPGTEIIKNIQYF
NA	TRBV18	TRBJ1-2	TRBD1	TGTGCCAGCAGGGACAGAGCTAACTATGGCTACACCTTC	CASRDRANYGYTF
NA	TRBV5-1	TRBJ2-7	NA	TGCGCCAGCAGCTTTGAAAAGTTTGGCACAGACTACGAGCAGTACTTC	CASSFEKFGTDYEQYF
NA	TRBV5-1	TRBJ2-5	TRBD1	TGCGCCAGCAGCTTGAGACAGGGGGAAGAGACCCAGTACTTC	CASSLRQGEETQYF
once	TRBV29-1	TRBJ1-4	NA	TGCAGCGTTTCCCAGGGAGGAGAAAAACTGTTTTTT	CSVSQGGEKLFF
NA	TRBV9	TRBJ2-5	TRBD2	TGTGCCAGCAGCGCGGAGCGGGGGGGTGGCGAGACCCAGTACTTC	CASSAERGGGETQYF
NA	TRBV5-1	TRBJ2-1	TRBD2	TGCGCCAGCAGCTACAGCGGGGCCAGCTCCTACAATGAGCAGTTCTTC	CASSYSGASSYNEQFF
NA	TRBV30	TRBJ1-4	NA	TGTGCCTGGATGAATCAACTGAGGGAAAAACTGTTTTTT	CAWMNQLREKLFF
NA	TRBV19	TRBJ1-3	NA	TGTGCCAGTAGTCCAAGAGGGGGAATCTCTGGAAACACCATATATTTT	CASSPRGGISGNTIYF
NA	TRBV19	TRBJ2-3	TRBD2	TGTGCCAGTAGTATAGATCCACCGGTAGCGGGGGGTACAGATACGCAGTATTTT	CASSIDPPVAGGTDTQYF
once	TRBV10-3	TRBJ1-3	NA	TGTGCCATCAGTGAGTCTGGGGAGCTCTCTGGAAACACCATATATTTT	CAISESGELSGNTIYF
NA	TRBV19	TRBJ2-7	TRBD1	TGTGCCAGTAGTTCGGGGACAGGGTCCTACGAGCAGTACTTC	CASSSGTGSYEQYF
NA	TRBV10-3	TRBJ1-6	NA	TGTGCCACGACCGGGATCCTTAATTCACCCCTCCACTTT	CATTGILNSPLHF
NA	TRBV27	TRBJ2-2	TRBD2	TGTGCCAGCAGTTTACACGGGACTAGAGGGGCCACCGGGGAGCTGTTTTTT	CASSLHGTRGATGELFF
NA	TRBV6-5	TRBJ2-7	TRBD1	TGTGCCAGCAGCGACAGGGGCTCGACCTACGAGCAGTACTTC	CASSDRGSTYEQYF
NA	TRBV6-1	TRBJ2-3	NA	TGTGCCAGCAGTGAAGGTGGCCACCAGGCGGATACGCAGTATTTT	CASSEGGHQADTQYF
NA	TRBV6-4	TRBJ2-7	TRBD1	TGTGCCAGCACCGGGACAGGCTGGGCCTACGAGCAGTACTTC	CASTGTGWAYEQYF
NA	TRBV4-1	TRBJ2-7	TRBD2	TGCGCCAGCAGCCGACCAGCGGGGGGCTCCGTCACCTACGAGCAGTACTTC	CASSRPAGGSVTYEQYF
NA	TRBV6-5	TRBJ1-5	NA	TGTGCCAGCAGTTACTCGTTCAGGGCGATTCATCAGCCCCAGCATTTT	CASSYSFRAIHQPQHF
NA	TRBV2	TRBJ1-5	TRBD1	TGTGCCAGCAGTGGTCGGACAGGGGTACCGCCCCAGCATTTT	CASSGRTGVPPQHF
NA	TRBV7-9	TRBJ2-7	NA	TGTGCCAGCAGCTTAGGGGGACTCGATCCTCCTGGCGAGCAGTACTTC	CASSLGGLDPPGEQYF
NA	TRBV20-1	TRBJ2-1	NA	TGCAGTGCTAGACTATTCAATGAGCAGTTCTTC	CSARLFNEQFF
NA	TRBV24-1	TRBJ1-2	NA	TGTGCCACCAGTGACAGGGCTAACTATGGCTACACCTTC	CATSDRANYGYTF
NA	TRBV28	TRBJ1-5	TRBD1	TGTGCCAGCAGTTTGGAGGGGGCGGCTCAGCCCCAGCATTTT	CASSLEGAAQPQHF
NA	TRBV29-1	TRBJ1-1	NA	TGCAGCGTTGTACAGGGTTTGAACACTGAAGCTTTCTTT	CSVVQGLNTEAFF
once	TRBV6-5	TRBJ1-1	NA	TGTGCCAGCAGTTACTCGAGAGGAGCTGAAGCTTTCTTT	CASSYSRGAEAFF
NA	TRBV7-9	TRBJ2-1	NA	TGTGCCAGCAGCTCGGGTGCGTTAAATGAGCAGTTCTTC	CASSSGALNEQFF
NA	TRBV12-3/TRBV12-4	TRBJ1-5	NA	TGTGCCAGCAGTTTGCAGATAAATCAGCCCCAGCATTTT	CASSLQINQPQHF
NA	TRBV27	TRBJ1-1	TRBD1	TGTGCCAGCAGTTTGGGACAGGGGAACACTGAAGCTTTCTTT	CASSLGQGNTEAFF
NA	TRBV6-1	TRBJ1-4	NA	TGTGCCAGCAGTGACCCGGGGAGGTTTGAAAAACTGTTTTTT	CASSDPGRFEKLFF
once	TRBV2	TRBJ1-4	NA	TGTGCCAGCGGGGGGGACGGGAATGAAAAACTGTTTTTT	CASGGDGNEKLFF
NA	TRBV2	TRBJ2-7	NA	TGTGCCAGCAGTGAACGAGACACCGCCTACGAGCAGTACTTC	CASSERDTAYEQYF
NA	TRBV5-1	TRBJ2-3	NA	TGCGCCAGCGGGGGGGCACGTGGTGGCACAGATACGCAGTATTTT	CASGGARGGTDTQYF
NA	TRBV5-1	TRBJ2-2	TRBD1	TGCGCCAGCAGCAATGGACAGGAAATTACCGGGGAGCTGTTTTTT	CASSNGQEITGELFF
NA	TRBV4-2	TRBJ1-2	TRBD1	TGTGCCAGCAGCGTTCACTCGGGACAGGCCTATGGCTACACCTTC	CASSVHSGQAYGYTF
NA	TRBV7-9	TRBJ2-7	NA	TGTGCCAGCAGCGCGGGGATCTACGAGCAGTACTTC	CASSAGIYEQYF
NA	TRBV12-3/TRBV12-4	TRBJ1-1	NA	TGTGCCAGCAGTCCCAGCCGGGTTGCTTTCTTT	CASSPSRVAFF
NA	TRBV7-2	TRBJ1-2	NA	TGTGCCAGCAGCTTAGAGACAGGAGGCTATGGCTACACCTTC	CASSLETGGYGYTF
NA	TRBV28	TRBJ2-2	TRBD2	TGTGCCAGCAGTTTAATTAGCGGGGGTTTTAGGACCGGGGAGCTGTTTTTT	CASSLISGGFRTGELFF
NA	TRBV7-3	TRBJ2-1	TRBD1	TGTGCCAGCAGCCAAACGGGACAGGACTACAATGAGCAGTTCTTC	CASSQTGQDYNEQFF